The sequence of this TCR beta chain was determined in a study of T-cell memory formation after mild COVID-19. Points from the study as a whole: CD4/CD8 balance held among clones contracting day 15 to 85, and later expanders leaned CD4+. The authors left the SARS-CoV-2 specificity of second-wave clones peaking on day 37 unconfirmed. Some clones that responded turned up in pre-infection memory, which suggests that cross-reactive memory joined in.

Using its own MiXCR run on the 5' RACE reads, TCRdb lists one record per CDR3 protein. The sample records 400,000 or so distinct CDR3 sequences, around 18% being singletons. Concerning this clonotype itself: Antigen specificity is unknown.

The CDR3 runs to 13 residues. V lost 5 bases, J lost 3 bases, and 7 bases lay in between. Germline CDR1 is SGHAT and CDR2 is FQNNGV. J is TRBJ1-4 and V is TRBV11-2, with D hard to call. Sequencing used PBMCs or a T cell subset sorted from them (not recorded which). This clonotype originated in an adult woman who had mild COVID-19 (a few samples of this study predate the infection). Cell type and time point are not known. This CDR3 is CASSLRANEKLFF. The CDR3, as DNA: TGTGCCAGCAGCCTTCGGGCTAATGAAAAACTGTTTTTT.